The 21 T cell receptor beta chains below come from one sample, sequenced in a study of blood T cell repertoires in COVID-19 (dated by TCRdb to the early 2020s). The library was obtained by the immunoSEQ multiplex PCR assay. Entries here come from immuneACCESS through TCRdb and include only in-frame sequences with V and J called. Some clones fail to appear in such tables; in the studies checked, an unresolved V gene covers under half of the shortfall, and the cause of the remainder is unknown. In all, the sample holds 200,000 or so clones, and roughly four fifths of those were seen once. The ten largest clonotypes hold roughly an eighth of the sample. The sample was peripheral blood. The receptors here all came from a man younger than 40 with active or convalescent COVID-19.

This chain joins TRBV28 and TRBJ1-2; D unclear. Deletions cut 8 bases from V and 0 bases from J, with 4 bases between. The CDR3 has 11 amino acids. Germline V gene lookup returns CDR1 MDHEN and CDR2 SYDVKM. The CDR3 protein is CASFANYGYTF. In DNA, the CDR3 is TGTGCCAGCTTCGCTAACTATGGCTACACCTTC.

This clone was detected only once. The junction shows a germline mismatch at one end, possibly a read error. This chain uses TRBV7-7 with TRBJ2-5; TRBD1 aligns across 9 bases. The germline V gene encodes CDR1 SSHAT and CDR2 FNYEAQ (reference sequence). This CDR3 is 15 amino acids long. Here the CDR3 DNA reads TGTGCTAGCAGCTTAGGTCAGGGGACAGGGGAGACCCAGTACTTC. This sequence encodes CASSLGQGTGETQYF.

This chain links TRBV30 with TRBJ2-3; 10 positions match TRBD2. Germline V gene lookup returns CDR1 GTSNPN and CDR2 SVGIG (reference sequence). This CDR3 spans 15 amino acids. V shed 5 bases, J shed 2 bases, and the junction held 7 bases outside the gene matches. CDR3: CAWGPGLASTDTQYF. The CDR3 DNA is TGTGCCTGGGGACCGGGACTAGCGTCCACAGATACGCAGTATTTT.

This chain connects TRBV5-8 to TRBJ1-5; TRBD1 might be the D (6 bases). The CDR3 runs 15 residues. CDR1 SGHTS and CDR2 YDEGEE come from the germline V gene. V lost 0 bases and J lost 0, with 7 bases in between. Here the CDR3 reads CASSLAQGSNQPQHF. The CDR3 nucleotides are TGTGCCAGCAGCTTGGCACAGGGTAGCAATCAGCCCCAGCATTTT.

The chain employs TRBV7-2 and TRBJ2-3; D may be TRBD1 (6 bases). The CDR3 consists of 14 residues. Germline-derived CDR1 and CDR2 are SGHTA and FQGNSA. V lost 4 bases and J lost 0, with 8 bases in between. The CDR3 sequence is CASSSRGSTDTQYF. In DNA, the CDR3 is TGTGCCAGCAGCTCCAGGGGAAGCACAGATACGCAGTATTTT.

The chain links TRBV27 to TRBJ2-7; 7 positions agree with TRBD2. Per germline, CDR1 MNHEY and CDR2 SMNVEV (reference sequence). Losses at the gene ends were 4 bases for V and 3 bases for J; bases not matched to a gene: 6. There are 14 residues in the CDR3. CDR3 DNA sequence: TGTGCCAGCAGTTCGACGTCGGGGGGCTACGAGCAGTACTTC. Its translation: CASSSTSGGYEQYF.

The CDR3 protein is CASSQTPGSSGNTIYF. CDR3 nucleotide sequence: TGTGCCAGCAGCCAAACCCCAGGGTCCTCTGGAAACACCATATATTTT. The genes are TRBV3-1 (or the pseudogene TRBV3-2) and TRBJ1-3, with D perhaps matching TRBD1 (5 bases). Trimming shortened V by 2 bases and J by 0 bases, and 11 bases separated the two germline ends. Germline V CDR1 and CDR2: LGHDT, YNNKEL (reference sequence). CDR3 length: 16 amino acids.

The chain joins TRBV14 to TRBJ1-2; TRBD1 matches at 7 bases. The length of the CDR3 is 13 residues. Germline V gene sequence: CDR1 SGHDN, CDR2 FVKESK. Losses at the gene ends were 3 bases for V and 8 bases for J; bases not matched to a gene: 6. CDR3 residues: CASSQTGPGGYTF. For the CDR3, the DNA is TGTGCCAGCAGCCAGACAGGGCCTGGGGGCTACACCTTC.

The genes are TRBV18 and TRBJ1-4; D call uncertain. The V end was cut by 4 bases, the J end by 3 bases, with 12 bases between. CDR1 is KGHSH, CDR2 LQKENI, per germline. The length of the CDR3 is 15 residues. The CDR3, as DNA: TGTGCCAGCTCACTTCTGAAACGGGCTAATGAAAAACTGTTTTTT. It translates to CASSLLKRANEKLFF.

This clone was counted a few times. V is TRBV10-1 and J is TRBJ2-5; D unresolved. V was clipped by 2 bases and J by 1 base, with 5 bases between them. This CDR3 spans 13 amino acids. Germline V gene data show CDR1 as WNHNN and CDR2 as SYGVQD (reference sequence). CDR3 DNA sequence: TGCGCCAGCAGTGAGGACTTCCAAGAGACCCAGTACTTC. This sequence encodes CASSEDFQETQYF.

The CDR3 region is CASSFRGGGTDTQYF. The DNA of the CDR3 is TGTGCCAGCAGTTTCCGAGGGGGAGGCACAGATACGCAGTATTTT. The rearrangement joins TRBV6-5 to TRBJ2-3; possibly TRBD1 for D (6 bases). Trimming cost V 4 bases and J 1 base, with 12 bases left between them. CDR1 and CDR2 from the germline V gene are MNHEY and SVGAGI. This CDR3 region has 15 residues.

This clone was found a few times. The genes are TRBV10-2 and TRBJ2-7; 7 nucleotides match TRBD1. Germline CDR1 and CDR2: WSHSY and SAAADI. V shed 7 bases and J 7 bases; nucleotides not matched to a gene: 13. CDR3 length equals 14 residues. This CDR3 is CASMQTGPSWEQYF. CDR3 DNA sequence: TGCGCCAGCATGCAGACAGGGCCTTCGTGGGAGCAGTACTTC.

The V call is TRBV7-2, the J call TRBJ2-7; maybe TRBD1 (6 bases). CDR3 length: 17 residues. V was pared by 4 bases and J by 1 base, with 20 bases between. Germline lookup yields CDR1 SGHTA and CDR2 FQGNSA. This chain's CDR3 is CASSYYLTRDTSYEQYF. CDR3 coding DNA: TGTGCCAGCAGCTACTACTTAACTCGGGACACTTCCTACGAGCAGTACTTC.

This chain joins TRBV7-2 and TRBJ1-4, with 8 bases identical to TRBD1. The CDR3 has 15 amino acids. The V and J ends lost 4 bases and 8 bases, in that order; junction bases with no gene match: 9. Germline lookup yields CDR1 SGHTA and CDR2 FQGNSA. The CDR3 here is CASSYRTGIGEKLFF. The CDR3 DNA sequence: TGTGCCAGCAGCTACAGGACAGGGATAGGAGAAAAACTGTTTTTT.

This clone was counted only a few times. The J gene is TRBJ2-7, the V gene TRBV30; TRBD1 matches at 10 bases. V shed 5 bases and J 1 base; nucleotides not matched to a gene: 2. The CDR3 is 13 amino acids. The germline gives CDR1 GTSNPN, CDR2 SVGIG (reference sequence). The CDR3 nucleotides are TGTGCCTGGGGGGGACAGGGGTCCTACGAGCAGTACTTC. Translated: CAWGGQGSYEQYF.

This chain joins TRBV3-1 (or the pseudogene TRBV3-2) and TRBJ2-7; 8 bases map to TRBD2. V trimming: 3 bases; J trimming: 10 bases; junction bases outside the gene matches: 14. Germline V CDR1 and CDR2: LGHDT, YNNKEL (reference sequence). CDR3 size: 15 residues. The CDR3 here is CASSQKGSGVPPQYV. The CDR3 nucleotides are TGTGCCAGCAGCCAGAAGGGTAGCGGGGTCCCTCCCCAGTACGTC.

The CDR3 nucleotides are TGTGCCAGCAGCTTAAGGGCAGGGGATGGATTCTTC. Protein: CASSLRAGDGFF. The V and J genes are TRBV7-9 and TRBJ2-1; TRBD1 might be the D (6 bases). The CDR3 totals 12 residues. Trimming left V 2 bases short and J 16 bases short, with 15 bases between. CDR1 is SEHNR and CDR2 is FQNEAQ in the germline V gene (reference sequence).

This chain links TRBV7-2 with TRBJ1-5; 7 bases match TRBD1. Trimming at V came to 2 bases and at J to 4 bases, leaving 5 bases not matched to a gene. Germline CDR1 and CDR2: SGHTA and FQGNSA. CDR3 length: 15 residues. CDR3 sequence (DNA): TGTGCCAGCAGCTTATACAGGGGTAAGAATCAGCCCCAGCATTTT. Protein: CASSLYRGKNQPQHF. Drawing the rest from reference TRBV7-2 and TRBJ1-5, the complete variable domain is GAGVSQSPSNKVTEKGKDVELRCDPISGHTALYWYRQSLGQGLEFLIYFQGNSAPDKSGLPSDRFSAERTGGSVSTLTIQRTQQEDSAVYLCASSLYRGKNQPQHFGDGTRLSIL.

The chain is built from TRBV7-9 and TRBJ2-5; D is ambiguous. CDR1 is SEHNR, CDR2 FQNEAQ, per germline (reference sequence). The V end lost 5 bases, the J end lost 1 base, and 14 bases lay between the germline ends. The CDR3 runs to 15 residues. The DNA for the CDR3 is TGTGCCAGCAGCCATCCCACAGAAACCCAAGAGACCCAGTACTTC. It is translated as CASSHPTETQETQYF.

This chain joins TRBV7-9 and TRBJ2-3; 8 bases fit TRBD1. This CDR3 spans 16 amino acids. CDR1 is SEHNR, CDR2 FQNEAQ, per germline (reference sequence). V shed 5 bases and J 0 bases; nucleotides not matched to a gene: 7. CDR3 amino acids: CASSRSGGGSTDTQYF. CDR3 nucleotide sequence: TGTGCCAGCAGCCGCTCAGGGGGCGGAAGCACAGATACGCAGTATTTT.

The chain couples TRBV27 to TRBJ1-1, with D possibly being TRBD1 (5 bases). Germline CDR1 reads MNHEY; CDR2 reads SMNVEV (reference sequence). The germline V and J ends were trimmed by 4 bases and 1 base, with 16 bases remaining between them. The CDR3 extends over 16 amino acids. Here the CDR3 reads CASSSFSGVSNTEAFF. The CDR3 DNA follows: TGTGCCAGCAGTTCCTTTTCGGGGGTTTCGAACACTGAAGCTTTCTTT.